This TCR beta chain was retrieved from a study of blood T cell repertoires in COVID-19. For the study at large: The United States, Italy and Spain supplied acute and convalescent COVID-19 samples. From T cells, B-cell-depleted T cells, or PBMCs came the material, which was cDNA or gDNA.

This CDR3 spans 17 amino acids. The germline V gene encodes CDR1 SGHRS and CDR2 YFSETQ. V was trimmed by 1 base and J by 0 bases, leaving 17 bases between them. This clone was recorded only once. Here immunoSEQ multiplex PCR was the method, and the copy in TCRdb shows in-frame clones only, minus some. The data contain 120,000 to 150,000 clones, 80% to 85% of them seen just once; the ten biggest clones take up approximately 4.1%. The sample consisted of peripheral blood. The chain is built from TRBV5-1 and TRBJ2-7, with D tentatively TRBD1 (5 bases). This receptor was taken from an elderly woman with acute or convalescent COVID-19. The CDR3 region is CASSLLLSQANSYEQYF. CDR3 nucleotide sequence: TGCGCCAGCAGCTTGTTATTGTCACAGGCTAACTCCTACGAGCAGTACTTC.